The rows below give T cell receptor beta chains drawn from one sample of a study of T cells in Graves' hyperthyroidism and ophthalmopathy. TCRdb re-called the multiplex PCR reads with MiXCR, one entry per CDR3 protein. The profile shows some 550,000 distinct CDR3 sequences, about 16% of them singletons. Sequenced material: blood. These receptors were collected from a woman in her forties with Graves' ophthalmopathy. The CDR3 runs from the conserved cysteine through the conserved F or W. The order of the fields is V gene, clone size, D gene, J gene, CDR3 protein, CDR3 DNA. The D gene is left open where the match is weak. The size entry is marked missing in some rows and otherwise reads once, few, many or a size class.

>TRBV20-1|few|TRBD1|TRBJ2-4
CSAEQGVLAKNIQYF
TGCAGTGCGGAACAGGGGGTACTAGCCAAAAACATTCAGTACTTC
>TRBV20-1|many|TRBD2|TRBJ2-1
CSAGGRATANEQFF
TGCAGTGCGGGCGGGAGGGCCACGGCAAATGAGCAGTTCTTC
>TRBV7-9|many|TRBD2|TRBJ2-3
CASSSLTLAGGPTDTQYF
TGTGCCAGCAGCTCCCTTACTTTAGCGGGAGGGCCCACAGATACGCAGTATTTT
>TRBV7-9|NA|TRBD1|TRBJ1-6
CASSCTGDGNSPLHF
TGTGCCAGCAGCTGTACAGGGGATGGAAATTCACCCCTCCACTTT
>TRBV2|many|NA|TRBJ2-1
CASSDRREQFF
TGTGCCAGCAGTGATCGGAGGGAGCAGTTCTTC
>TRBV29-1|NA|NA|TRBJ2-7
CSVEESTQQGYEQYF
TGCAGCGTTGAAGAATCGACCCAGCAAGGATACGAGCAGTACTTC
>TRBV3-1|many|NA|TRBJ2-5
CASSHHQGAETQYF
TGTGCCAGCAGCCATCATCAGGGTGCAGAGACCCAGTACTTC
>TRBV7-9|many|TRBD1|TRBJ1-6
CASSSDRGHSPLHF
TGTGCCAGCAGCAGTGACAGGGGACATTCACCCCTCCACTTT
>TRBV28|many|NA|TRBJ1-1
CASRLTMNTEAFF
TGTGCCAGCAGGTTGACAATGAACACTGAAGCTTTCTTT
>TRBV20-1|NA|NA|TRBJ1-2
CSAPGRGLGYGYTF
TGCAGCGCCCCGGGTAGGGGACTTGGCTATGGCTACACCTTC
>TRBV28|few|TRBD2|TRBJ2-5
CASSTAGESQETQYF
TGTGCCAGCAGTACGGCGGGGGAGTCCCAAGAGACCCAGTACTTC
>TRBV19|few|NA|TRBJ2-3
CASSPYVRGDTQYF
TGTGCCAGTAGTCCCTACGTGCGGGGAGATACGCAGTATTTT
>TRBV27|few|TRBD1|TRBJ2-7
CASSHFGQGAYEQYF
TGTGCCAGCAGCCATTTTGGGCAGGGGGCCTACGAGCAGTACTTC
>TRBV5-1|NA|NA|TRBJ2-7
CASGFSGPSSYEQYF
TGCGCCAGCGGCTTTTCAGGTCCGAGCTCCTACGAGCAGTACTTC
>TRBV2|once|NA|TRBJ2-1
CASSDNNAGRANEQFF
TGTGCCAGCAGTGATAATAATGCGGGACGGGCCAATGAGCAGTTCTTC
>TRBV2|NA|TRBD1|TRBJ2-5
CASSDGTGQETQYF
TGTGCCAGCAGTGACGGGACAGGGCAAGAGACCCAGTACTTC
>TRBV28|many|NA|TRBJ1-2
CASNSRYYGYTF
TGTGCCAGCAACTCCAGGTACTATGGCTACACCTTC
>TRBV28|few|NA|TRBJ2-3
CATRGPLSTDTQYF
TGTGCCACCAGGGGTCCTCTTAGCACAGATACGCAGTATTTT
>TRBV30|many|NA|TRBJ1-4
CAWSPNGNEKLFF
TGTGCCTGGAGTCCGAACGGGAATGAAAAACTGTTTTTT
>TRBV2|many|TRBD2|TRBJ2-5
CASGGRGVETQYF
TGTGCCAGCGGCGGGAGAGGGGTAGAGACCCAGTACTTC
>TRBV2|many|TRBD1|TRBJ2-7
CASTPGTDYEQYF
TGTGCCAGCACTCCCGGGACAGACTACGAGCAGTACTTC
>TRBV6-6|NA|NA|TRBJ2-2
CASSYQKLYTGELFF
TGTGCCAGCAGTTACCAGAAGCTATACACCGGGGAGCTGTTTTTT
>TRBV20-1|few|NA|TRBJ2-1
CSGQGPSYNEQFF
TGCAGTGGGCAGGGGCCTTCCTACAATGAGCAGTTCTTC